Presented here are 7 T cell receptor beta chains from one specimen sequenced in a study of blood T cell repertoires in COVID-19. Using immunoSEQ multiplex PCR, the repertoire was profiled, and TCRdb retains in-frame clones only, with some absent. The sample consists of under 250,000 clones, 82% of them appearing once. The sequenced sample was peripheral blood. Every receptor here comes from a woman over 75 with acute or convalescent COVID-19.

V gene TRBV7-3 combines with J gene TRBJ2-5; D might be TRBD2 (7 bases). This CDR3 is 14 amino acids long. CDR1 SGHTA and CDR2 FQGTGA come from the germline V gene. The V gene lost 6 bases and the J gene lost 4 bases, with 15 bases spanning the gap. This CDR3 reads CASSWSGGVETQYF. CDR3 nucleotide sequence: TGTGCCAGCAGTTGGTCGGGGGGCGTAGAGACCCAGTACTTC. Combining the CDR3 with reference TRBV7-3 and TRBJ2-5 gives the whole variable domain GAGVSQTPSNKVTEKGKYVELRCDPISGHTALYWYRQSLGQGPEFLIYFQGTGAADDSGLPNDRFFAVRPEGSVSTLKIQRTERGDSAVYLCASSWSGGVETQYFGPGTRLLVL.

This chain links TRBV11-3 with TRBJ1-6; D perhaps matches TRBD1 (6 bases). The CDR3 length is 15 residues. Deletions cut 6 bases from V and 7 bases from J, with 16 bases between. The germline gives CDR1 SGHNT, CDR2 YENEEA. The CDR3 DNA reads TGTGCCAGCAGGCGAGGCGGGGGGCTCAATTCACCCCTCCACTTT. Its protein is CASRRGGGLNSPLHF.

This clone was seen a few times. This sequence joins TRBV5-8 and TRBJ1-2; 8 bases line up with TRBD1. The germline gives CDR1 SGHTS, CDR2 YDEGEE. This CDR3 comprises 15 residues. V dropped 3 bases and J dropped 0; count of bases not matched to a gene: 4. The CDR3 DNA reads as TGTGCCAGCAGCTCGGGACAGGCCTCTAACTATGGCTACACCTTC. This translates into CASSSGQASNYGYTF. Full variable domain (outside the CDR3, taken from reference TRBV5-8 and TRBJ1-2): EAGVTQSPTHLIKTRGQQATLRCSPISGHTSVYWYQQALGLGLQFLLWYDEGEERNRGNFPPRFSGRQFPNYSSELNVNALELEDSALYLCASSSGQASNYGYTFGSGTRLTVV.

The genes are TRBV29-1 and TRBJ2-7, with 7 bases lining up with TRBD1. With V trimmed by 6 bases and J by 3 bases, 5 bases remained unmatched. The germline V gene encodes CDR1 SQVTM and CDR2 ANQGSEA. The CDR3 has 12 residues. Here the CDR3 DNA reads TGCAGCGTCGAGAGACAGGGCTACGAGCAGTACTTC. Translating gives CSVERQGYEQYF.

The rearrangement links TRBV19 to TRBJ2-2, with 7 bases that match TRBD1. Per germline, CDR1 LNHDA and CDR2 SQIVND (reference sequence). The CDR3 length is 15 residues. V trimming: 11 bases; J trimming: 2 bases; junction bases outside the gene matches: 11. In DNA form, the CDR3 reads TGTGCCCCCACCAAAGGGACAGTAAACACCGGGGAGCTGTTTTTT. Its protein is CAPTKGTVNTGELFF.

This clone has only one observation. The chain couples TRBV4-1 to TRBJ1-1, with 9 positions matching TRBD1. Trimming removed 4 bases from V and 5 bases from J; junction bases left unmatched: 5. This CDR3 spans 14 amino acids. The germline CDR1 and CDR2 sequences are MGHRA and YSYEKL. As DNA, the CDR3 is TGCGCCAGCAGCCGAACAGGGGGCCGGACTGAAGCTTTCTTT. Its translation: CASSRTGGRTEAFF.

The chain recombines TRBV9 with TRBJ2-2; 7 bases map to TRBD1. CDR1 and CDR2 (germline): SGDLS, YYNGEE. V lost 1 base to trimming and J lost 8 bases; unmatched junction nucleotides: 11. This CDR3 spans 16 amino acids. The CDR3 DNA is TGTGCCAGCAGCGTATTGGCAGGGGGTTCAACGGGGGAGCTGTTTTTT. Its protein is CASSVLAGGSTGELFF.